The 15 T cell receptor beta chains below were found in one sample sequenced in a study of human T cells and chemical hapten exposure. TCRdb called the RACE reads again in MiXCR, with one record for every CDR3 protein. Among just under 65,000 distinct CDR3 sequences listed, more than 9.5% were seen once. Time point defined: patch test 3, about 24 weeks after DPC sensitization. Treatment noted: therapeutic diphenylcyclopropenone sensitization with weekly scalp DPC. The sequencing used whole blood, collected in connection with sensitization to the hapten diphenylcyclopropenone (DPC). These receptors originate from a woman aged 25 to 39 with alopecia areata. Some clones in this sample may be carry-over from other donors' samples.

The V call is TRBV3-1, the J call TRBJ1-5, with TRBD1 matching 8 bases. Germline V CDR1 and CDR2: LGHDT, YNNKEL (reference sequence). V lost 3 bases and J lost 4; bases outside the gene matches: 5. The CDR3 runs to 15 residues. The CDR3 coding sequence is TGTGCCAGCAGCCAGCGGCAGGGGGCTAATCAGCCCCAGCATTTT. Translation gives CASSQRQGANQPQHF.

A few counts support this clonotype. The J gene is TRBJ2-6, the V gene TRBV2; possibly TRBD2 for D (6 bases). The germline V gene encodes CDR1 SNHLY and CDR2 FYNNEI. The CDR3 loop spans 16 amino acids. Trimming took 6 bases from V and 0 from J, leaving 12 bases between them. CDR3 nucleotide sequence: TGTGCCAGCAGCGCGGGACCGAGCTCTGGGGCCAACGTCCTGACTTTC. It translates to CASSAGPSSGANVLTF.

The chain recombines TRBV12-3 or TRBV12-4 with TRBJ2-1; TRBD2 matches 13 bases. The CDR3 contains 15 residues. Trimming took 7 bases from V and 8 from J; bases not matched to a gene: 8. The CDR3 is CASTPGLAGSDEQFF. Here the CDR3 DNA reads TGTGCCAGCACCCCGGGACTAGCGGGATCGGATGAGCAGTTCTTC.

This clonotype was observed at least ten times. This chain connects TRBV20-1 to TRBJ2-5; D could derive from TRBD1 or TRBD2 (5 bases each). Germline V CDR1 and CDR2: DFQATT, SNEGSKA (reference sequence). The CDR3 consists of 12 residues. V gave up 8 bases and J gave up 6 bases, with 16 bases separating them. This chain's CDR3 is CSPNDRGQTQYF. In nucleotides, the CDR3 is TGCAGTCCTAACGACCGGGGCCAGACCCAGTACTTC.

This clonotype was seen at least ten times. This chain connects TRBV7-2 to TRBJ1-4; D is perhaps TRBD1 (6 bases). Trimming shortened V by 1 base and J by 7 bases, and 13 bases separated the two germline ends. The germline CDR1 and CDR2 sequences are SGHTA and FQGNSA. CDR3 length: 15 amino acids. CDR3 sequence (DNA): TGTGCCAGCAGCTTAGGGGGGCGCTTGAGTGAAAAACTGTTTTTT. This gives the protein CASSLGGRLSEKLFF.

The rearrangement joins TRBV5-1 to TRBJ2-5, with 8 bases matching TRBD1. The CDR3 loop spans 13 amino acids. V was pared by 4 bases and J by 3 bases, with 2 bases of the junction left unmatched. In germline, CDR1 is SGHRS, CDR2 YFSETQ. This CDR3 is CASSPTGEETQYF. As DNA, the CDR3 is TGCGCCAGCAGCCCGACAGGGGAAGAGACCCAGTACTTC.

This chain joins TRBV5-4 and TRBJ2-5; D call uncertain. The length of the CDR3 is 14 residues. The germline V gene encodes CDR1 SGHNT and CDR2 YYREEE (reference sequence). Trimming removed 4 bases from V and 3 bases from J, with 13 bases in between. The CDR3 DNA sequence: TGTGCCAGCAGCCCGCGCCCCGGCGAAGAGACCCAGTACTTC. Amino acids: CASSPRPGEETQYF.

There are a few counts of this clonotype. The CDR3 loop is CSATQVHSFF. The CDR3 nucleotides are TGCAGTGCTACACAGGTCCATTCGTTCTTC. The rearrangement joins TRBV20-1 to TRBJ2-1, with D tentatively TRBD1 (5 bases). The V end was cut by 4 bases, the J end by 15 bases, with 13 bases between. Germline CDR1 DFQATT, CDR2 SNEGSKA (reference sequence). This CDR3 region has 10 residues.

This clonotype was counted many times. The chain carries TRBV19 and TRBJ1-1; 7 bases align to TRBD1. The germline CDR1 and CDR2 sequences are LNHDA and SQIVND (reference sequence). The CDR3 has 14 amino acids. Unmatched junction bases numbered 9, after V lost 5 bases and J lost 6 bases. The CDR3 reads CASSSQGVTAEAFF. The CDR3 nucleotides read TGTGCCAGTAGTTCCCAGGGGGTGACGGCTGAAGCTTTCTTT. Combining the CDR3 with reference TRBV19 and TRBJ1-1 gives the whole variable domain DGGITQSPKYLFRKEGQNVTLSCEQNLNHDAMYWYRQDPGQGLRLIYYSQIVNDFQKGDIAEGYSVSREKKESFPLTVTSAQKNPTAFYLCASSSQGVTAEAFFGQGTRLTVV.

The J gene is TRBJ2-7, the V gene TRBV20-1; D uncertain. Germline V CDR1 and CDR2: DFQATT, SNEGSKA (reference sequence). The CDR3 runs 15 residues. Trimming removed 3 bases from V and 1 base from J, with 16 bases in between. DNA of the CDR3: TGCAGTGCTAGCGATCATGAGGACGCGTCCTACGAGCAGTACTTC. As protein: CSASDHEDASYEQYF.

This clonotype was counted a few times. The chain links TRBV6-2 or TRBV6-3 to TRBJ2-2; 14 bases map to TRBD2. The CDR3 sequence is 18 residues long. The germline V gene has CDR1 MNHEY and CDR2 SVGEGT. The ends lost 2 bases at V and 6 bases at J; junction bases unmatched: 8. The CDR3 nucleotides are TGTGCCAGCAGTTACCCGGACTTGGGACTAGCGGGAGCCGGGGAGCTGTTTTTT. It translates to CASSYPDLGLAGAGELFF.

This clonotype was seen a handful of times. The CDR3 nucleotides read TGTGCCAGCAGCTTATATGGCTGGACAGGGGGCTTGACCCAGTACTTC. Translation gives CASSLYGWTGGLTQYF. The genes are TRBV11-3 and TRBJ2-5; 11 nucleotides align to TRBD1. Germline lookup yields CDR1 SGHNT and CDR2 YENEEA. Trimming cost V 2 bases and J 7 bases; bases outside gene matches: 9. The CDR3 contains 16 residues.

This clonotype was detected ten times or more. This rearrangement joins TRBV7-3 to TRBJ2-2; maybe TRBD2 (5 bases). Germline V gives CDR1 SGHTA, CDR2 FQGTGA. V lost 4 bases to trimming and J lost 3 bases, with 18 bases between them. CDR3 length equals 17 residues. CDR3 bases: TGTGCCAGCAGCTCCGGAGGTGGGCGAATGGACACCGGGGAGCTGTTTTTT. Protein product: CASSSGGGRMDTGELFF.

This clonotype appeared a few times. The V and J genes are TRBV29-1 and TRBJ2-5, with 10 bases identical to TRBD2. CDR1 is SQVTM and CDR2 is ANQGSEA in the germline V gene. Trimming removed 5 bases from V and 5 bases from J; junction bases left unmatched: 5. The CDR3 spans 13 residues. For the CDR3, the DNA is TGCAGCGTTTCTAGCGGGAGCGGGGAGACCCAGTACTTC. Its protein product is CSVSSGSGETQYF.

Worth noting for this clonotype: This may come from a read error, since a much larger clone is one base off. The J gene is TRBJ1-3, the V gene TRBV5-1; D is ambiguous. V lost 4 bases, J lost 4 bases, and 9 bases lay in between. The CDR3 is made up of 13 amino acids. CDR1 is SGHRS and CDR2 is YFSETQ in the germline V gene. The CDR3 bases are TGCGCCAGCAGCGTCGGCATCGGAAACACCATATATTTT. Translated, it gives CASSVGIGNTIYF.